The rows below give T cell receptor beta chains drawn from one sample of a study of blood T cells in healthy people across ages. From the 5' RACE reads, TCRdb called clonotypes with MiXCR, one entry per CDR3 protein. This table holds about 1.4 million distinct CDR3 sequences, approximately 59% found once. The material sequenced was blood. The origin of the receptors is a man aged 18 to 30 in good health. Each CDR3 is given with its conserved first and last residue. The D gene is left open where the match is weak. Expanded clones are given a class, and other clones once, few, many or no size at all.

v_gene,j_gene,d_gene,abundance,CDR3aa,CDR3nt
TRBV5-5,TRBJ2-7,TRBD1,-,CASSRLRQGRDEQYF,TGTGCCAGCAGCCGATTACGACAGGGACGAGACGAGCAGTACTTC
TRBV6-1,TRBJ2-2,-,-,CASSEVSPLPLNQGELFF,TGTGCCAGCAGTGAAGTGTCTCCCCTCCCCCTTAACCAGGGTGAGCTGTTTTTT
TRBV7-9,TRBJ1-2,-,-,CATQSGGYTF,TGTGCCACCCAGTCGGGGGGCTACACCTTC
TRBV27,TRBJ2-1,-,few,CASRTLGESPSNEQFF,TGTGCCAGCAGGACCCTTGGCGAGAGCCCCTCCAATGAGCAGTTCTTC
TRBV29-1,TRBJ2-1,TRBD2,few,CSTGRDEQFF,TGCAGCACTGGGAGGGATGAGCAGTTCTTC
TRBV7-2,TRBJ2-3,-,few,CASSLPWGPDTQYF,TGTGCCAGCAGCCTCCCGTGGGGACCAGATACGCAGTATTTT
TRBV28,TRBJ2-3,-,few,CASSLDFGDSTDTQYF,TGTGCCAGCAGCTTAGACTTTGGGGACAGCACAGATACGCAGTATTTT
TRBV7-6,TRBJ2-3,-,many,CASSRVSDTQYF,TGTGCCAGCAGCCGCGTTTCAGATACGCAGTATTTT
TRBV4-1,TRBJ2-1,-,-,CASSLAHSGEQFF,TGCGCCAGCAGCCTAGCTCATTCTGGGGAGCAGTTCTTC
TRBV10-2,TRBJ2-3,TRBD2,-,CASWTSGGLDTQYF,TGCGCCAGCTGGACTAGCGGGGGGTTAGATACGCAGTATTTT
TRBV29-1,TRBJ2-7,-,few,CSVANRASYEQYF,TGCAGCGTTGCAAACCGGGCATCCTACGAGCAGTACTTC
TRBV10-3,TRBJ2-5,TRBD1,once,CAIRSDRVEETQYF,TGTGCCATCCGATCGGACAGGGTGGAAGAGACCCAGTACTTC
TRBV4-2,TRBJ1-1,-,-,CASSQRGLDTEAFF,TGTGCCAGCAGCCAGAGAGGGCTCGACACTGAAGCTTTCTTT
TRBV6-1,TRBJ2-1,TRBD2,-,CASEVSGRNNEQFF,TGTGCCAGCGAAGTAAGCGGGAGGAACAATGAGCAGTTCTTC
TRBV20-1,TRBJ2-7,-,-,CSARGDRLYEQYF,TGCAGTGCTAGAGGGGACCGACTCTACGAGCAGTACTTC
TRBV7-8,TRBJ2-5,TRBD2,-,CASSFSGGRFETQYF,TGTGCCAGCAGCTTCTCGGGAGGGCGTTTTGAGACCCAGTACTTC
TRBV29-1,TRBJ1-4,TRBD1,few,CSATGVRSEKLFF,TGCAGCGCCACAGGGGTTAGGAGTGAAAAACTGTTTTTT
TRBV4-2,TRBJ2-3,-,-,CASSQEVISGAQYF,TGTGCCAGCAGCCAAGAAGTGATTTCGGGGGCGCAGTATTTT
TRBV6-2/TRBV6-3,TRBJ1-1,-,-,CASRAGGMNTEAFF,TGTGCCAGCAGGGCCGGCGGCATGAACACTGAAGCTTTCTTT
TRBV4-1,TRBJ1-1,TRBD1,-,CASSHEGTVGAAFF,TGCGCCAGCAGCCACGAAGGGACAGTTGGAGCAGCTTTCTTT
TRBV20-1,TRBJ2-1,-,-,CSARALGDVDHTNEQFF,TGCAGTGCTAGAGCCCTAGGGGACGTAGACCATACAAATGAGCAGTTCTTC
TRBV2,TRBJ1-2,-,-,CASSVRQGYTF,TGTGCCAGCAGTGTTCGACAGGGCTACACCTTC
TRBV20-1,TRBJ1-2,TRBD1,-,CSARFWDREANYGYTF,TGCAGTGCTAGGTTTTGGGACAGGGAAGCTAACTATGGCTACACCTTC
TRBV29-1,TRBJ2-7,-,-,CSVANNYEQYF,TGCAGCGTTGCTAACAACTACGAGCAGTACTTC
TRBV6-5,TRBJ2-1,TRBD2,-,CASSRRGGVYNEQFF,TGTGCCAGCAGTCGAAGGGGAGGGGTCTACAATGAGCAGTTCTTC
TRBV4-2,TRBJ2-1,-,few,CASSQDFEWQYNEQFF,TGTGCCAGCAGCCAAGATTTCGAATGGCAGTACAATGAGCAGTTCTTC
TRBV20-1,TRBJ1-1,-,-,CSARGTTRAFF,TGCAGTGCTAGGGGGACGACGAGGGCTTTCTTT
TRBV11-1,TRBJ2-7,TRBD2,-,CASSFGLAAQDEQYF,TGTGCCAGCAGCTTCGGACTAGCGGCCCAGGACGAGCAGTACTTC
TRBV7-9,TRBJ1-2,-,few,CASSLEGSDYGYTF,TGTGCCAGCAGCTTAGAGGGCAGCGACTATGGCTACACCTTC
TRBV27,TRBJ2-1,-,-,CASSFSAAYNEQFF,TGTGCCAGCAGTTTTTCAGCGGCGTACAATGAGCAGTTCTTC
TRBV6-1,TRBJ1-1,TRBD1,-,CASGAGGTEAFF,TGTGCCAGCGGGGCAGGGGGCACTGAAGCTTTCTTT
TRBV14,TRBJ2-4,-,-,CASGWGDQNIQYF,TGTGCCAGCGGCTGGGGGGATCAAAACATTCAGTACTTC
TRBV7-2,TRBJ1-5,TRBD1,-,CASSLTGTGGSQPQHF,TGTGCCAGCAGCTTAACCGGGACAGGGGGCAGCCAGCCCCAGCATTTT
TRBV6-5,TRBJ2-3,TRBD2,-,CASSYASAGGPDTQYF,TGTGCCAGCAGTTACGCCTCAGCGGGAGGGCCAGATACGCAGTATTTT
TRBV12-3/TRBV12-4,TRBJ1-5,-,-,CASTEGGPQHF,TGTGCCAGCACCGAGGGTGGGCCCCAGCATTTT
TRBV6-5,TRBJ1-1,-,-,CASSGGSEAFF,TGTGCCAGCAGTGGGGGGAGTGAAGCTTTCTTT
TRBV20-1,TRBJ2-7,TRBD2,few,CSAPAGVSYEQYF,TGCAGTGCCCCAGCGGGAGTCTCCTACGAGCAGTACTTC
TRBV7-2,TRBJ2-3,TRBD1,-,CASSQGQVLDTQYF,TGTGCCAGCAGCCAAGGACAGGTTTTGGATACGCAGTATTTT
TRBV20-1,TRBJ2-3,TRBD2,-,CSPKTSVAGTDTQYF,TGCAGTCCCAAGACTAGCGTGGCGGGCACAGATACGCAGTATTTT
TRBV20-1,TRBJ2-1,-,few,CSASVRDTLHNEQFF,TGCAGTGCTAGTGTGCGGGACACATTACACAATGAGCAGTTCTTC
TRBV6-1,TRBJ2-1,-,-,CASKRGRSYNEQFF,TGTGCCAGCAAAAGGGGCAGGAGTTACAATGAGCAGTTCTTC
TRBV15,TRBJ1-1,-,-,CATSRARGVPEAFF,TGTGCCACCAGCAGAGCACGGGGAGTCCCTGAAGCTTTCTTT
TRBV25-1,TRBJ1-2,TRBD1,-,CAGSLTGAGYTF,TGTGCCGGCAGTTTGACAGGGGCCGGCTACACCTTC
TRBV10-3,TRBJ2-6,TRBD1,-,CAISEERGNRGRFSLSGANVLTF,TGTGCCATCAGTGAGGAGAGAGGGAACAGGGGCCGTTTTTCTCTCTCTGGGGCCAACGTCCTGACTTTC